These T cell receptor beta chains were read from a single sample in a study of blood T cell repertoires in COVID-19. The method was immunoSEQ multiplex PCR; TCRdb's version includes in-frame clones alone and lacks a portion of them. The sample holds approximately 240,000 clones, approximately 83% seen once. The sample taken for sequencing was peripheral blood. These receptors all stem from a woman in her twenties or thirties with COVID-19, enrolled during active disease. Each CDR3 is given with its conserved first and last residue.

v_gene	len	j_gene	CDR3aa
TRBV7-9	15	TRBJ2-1	CASTVGLALNNEQFF
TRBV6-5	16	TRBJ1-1	CASSYFSRGTNTEAFF
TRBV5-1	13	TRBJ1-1	CASSSQGNTEAFF
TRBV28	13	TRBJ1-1	CASSLGESGEAFF
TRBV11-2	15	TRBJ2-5	CASSSSGWEGETQYF
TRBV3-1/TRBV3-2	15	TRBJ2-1	CASSPSSGGADEQFF
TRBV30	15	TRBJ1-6	CAWTGHPRDNSPLHF
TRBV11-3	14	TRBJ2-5	CASSSRDGEETQYF
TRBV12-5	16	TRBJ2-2	CASGLVGQGNTGELFF
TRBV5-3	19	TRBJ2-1	CARSLEPAGAPCSYNEQFF
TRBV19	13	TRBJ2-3	CASSSPGLLAQYF
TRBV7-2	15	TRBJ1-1	CASSLGEGMNTEAFF
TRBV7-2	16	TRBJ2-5	CASSLWLAGIQETQYF
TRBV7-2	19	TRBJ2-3	CASSLPGLAGGPSTDTQYF
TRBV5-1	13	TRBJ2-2	CASAGGNTGELFF
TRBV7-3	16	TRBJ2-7	CASSLTRWGLTYEQYF
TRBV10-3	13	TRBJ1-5	CAISEEGNQPQHF
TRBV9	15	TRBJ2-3	CASSVAGGGADTQYF
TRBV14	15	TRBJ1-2	CASSQGSTGTYGYTF
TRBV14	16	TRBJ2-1	CASTDSWTSSYNEQFF
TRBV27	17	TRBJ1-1	CASSFSRGVGVNTEAFF
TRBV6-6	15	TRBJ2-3	CASGATGRGTDTQYF
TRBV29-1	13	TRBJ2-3	CSVDEGLPDTQYF
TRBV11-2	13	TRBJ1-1	CASSGTENTEAFF
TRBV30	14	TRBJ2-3	CAWSVGGRLDTQYF
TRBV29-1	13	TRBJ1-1	CSVALAAGGIAFF
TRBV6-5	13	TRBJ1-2	CASSYAQGRGYTF
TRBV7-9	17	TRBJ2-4	CASSQYRTSGSKNIQYF
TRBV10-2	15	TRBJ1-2	CASRQGQGVRYGYTF
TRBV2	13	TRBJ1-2	CASRPGVNYGYTF
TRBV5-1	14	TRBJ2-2	CASTLGAHTGELFF
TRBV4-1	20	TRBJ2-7	CASSLRTSDSLGKNVHEQYF
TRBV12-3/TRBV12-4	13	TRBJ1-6	CASSQGQISPLHF
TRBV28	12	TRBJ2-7	CASSLWGGEQYF
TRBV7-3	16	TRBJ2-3	CASSRTGYSSTDTQYF
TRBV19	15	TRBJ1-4	CASSIQGTGNEKLFF
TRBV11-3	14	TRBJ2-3	CASSLAGGEDTQYF
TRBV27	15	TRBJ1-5	CASSLGTGGNQPQHF
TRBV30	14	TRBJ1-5	CAWSGGQGDQPQHF
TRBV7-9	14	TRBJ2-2	CASRSGQGFGELFF
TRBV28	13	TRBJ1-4	CASVARGREKLFF
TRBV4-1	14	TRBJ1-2	CASSQGTANYGYTF
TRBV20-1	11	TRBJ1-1	CTLRGIAEAFF
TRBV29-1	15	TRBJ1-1	CSVRDRANLNTEAFF
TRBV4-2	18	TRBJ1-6	CASSQEGGGGSYNSPLHF
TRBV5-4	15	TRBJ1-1	CASSLSRDRGTEAFF
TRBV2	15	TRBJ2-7	CAVRTSGGSSYEQYF
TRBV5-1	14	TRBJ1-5	CASSPRGGLQPQHF
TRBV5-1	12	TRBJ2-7	CASSLSEYEQYF
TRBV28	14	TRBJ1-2	CASSFFGGAYGYTF
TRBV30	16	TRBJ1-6	CAWSFPGGRGPSPLHF
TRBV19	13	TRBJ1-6	CARWTGPQRPLHF
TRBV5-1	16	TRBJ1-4	CASSFSSGGENEKLFF
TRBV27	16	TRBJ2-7	CASSLPNWGRIDEQYF
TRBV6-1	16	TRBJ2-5	CASSARDRGLQETQYF
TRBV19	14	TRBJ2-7	CASSIGAGYYEQYF
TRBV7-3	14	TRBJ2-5	CASSSSGVGETQYF
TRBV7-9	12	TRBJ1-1	CASSSSGVEAFF
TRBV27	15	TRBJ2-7	CASSLSPSSGNRQYF